These 15 T cell receptor beta chains were sequenced from one sample in a study of CD8+ T cells in alopecia areata. As to treatment: oral pan-JAK inhibitor, 5-10 mg twice daily. RNA was isolated and reverse transcribed to cDNA, the sequencing template. Sequenced by immunoSEQ multiplex PCR; TCRdb stores in-frame clones only, minus some. Of about 250,000 clones in the sample, 60% were seen once. The sample was CD4+ T cells sorted from blood, taken at roughly week 53, from a patient treated with tofacitinib. All receptors come from a human donor with alopecia areata.

The rearrangement uses TRBV30 and TRBJ2-5; no reliable D call. V lost 3 bases, J lost 5 bases, and 13 bases lay in between. This CDR3 is built from 13 residues. CDR1 GTSNPN and CDR2 SVGIG come from the germline V gene (reference sequence). CDR3 sequence reads: CAWRGRIKETQYF. The CDR3 nucleotides read TGTGCCTGGAGGGGCAGGATCAAGGAGACCCAGTACTTC.

The chain employs TRBV29-1 and TRBJ2-7; tentatively, D is TRBD2 (7 bases). CDR1 SQVTM and CDR2 ANQGSEA come from the germline V gene. CDR3 length: 15 residues. Deletions cut 6 bases from V and 0 bases from J, with 18 bases between. The CDR3, as DNA: TGCAGCGTCCGAGCTTCGGGGGGCCGCTCCTACGAGCAGTACTTC. It is translated as CSVRASGGRSYEQYF.

This chain joins TRBV5-4 and TRBJ1-2; D is possibly TRBD1 (5 bases). The CDR3 loop spans 13 amino acids. The V gene lost 0 bases and the J gene lost 8 bases, with 11 bases spanning the gap. Germline CDR1 and CDR2: SGHNT and YYREEE (reference sequence). CDR3 amino acids: CASSLAGAGGYTF. CDR3 DNA sequence: TGTGCCAGCAGCTTGGCCGGGGCGGGAGGCTACACCTTC.

The CDR3 loop is CASSFGSQNTEAFF. The CDR3 region has the DNA TGCGCCAGCAGCTTTGGGTCACAGAACACTGAAGCTTTCTTT. V usage is TRBV5-1 and J usage is TRBJ1-1; no clear D. This CDR3 comprises 14 residues. The germline V gene has CDR1 SGHRS and CDR2 YFSETQ. The V gene lost 2 bases and the J gene lost 1 base, with 9 bases spanning the gap.

V usage is TRBV30 and J usage is TRBJ2-7; possibly TRBD2 for D (6 bases). V gave up 1 base and J gave up 1 base, with 11 bases separating them. CDR3 length equals 14 residues. Looked up from germline, CDR1 is GTSNPN and CDR2 is SVGIG (reference sequence). The CDR3 reads CAWSGPGESYEQYF. Here the CDR3 DNA reads TGTGCCTGGAGTGGCCCGGGGGAGTCCTACGAGCAGTACTTC.

The V call is TRBV7-2, the J call TRBJ2-3; maybe TRBD1 (6 bases). The CDR3 loop spans 17 amino acids. CDR1 SGHTA and CDR2 FQGNSA come from the germline V gene. V shed 4 bases and J shed 2 bases, with 19 bases lying between them. CDR3 protein: CASSSLTSRGYTDTQYF. CDR3 bases: TGTGCCAGCAGCTCTTTAACTAGTAGGGGGTACACAGATACGCAGTATTTT.

This chain joins TRBV2 and TRBJ2-7; D may correspond to TRBD1 or TRBD2 (6 bases each). V was pared by 2 bases and J by 6 bases, with 17 bases between. Germline lookup yields CDR1 SNHLY and CDR2 FYNNEI. The CDR3 totals 15 residues. The CDR3 DNA is TGTGCCAGCAGTGAAATCGGGGGCCCTCAGGTCGAGCAGTACTTC. The encoded protein is CASSEIGGPQVEQYF.

The rearrangement joins TRBV5-6 to TRBJ2-7; D might be TRBD1 (6 bases). CDR1 and CDR2 from the germline V gene are SGHDT and YYEEEE. V lost 4 bases, J lost 11 bases, and 19 bases lay in between. There are 13 residues in the CDR3. CDR3 amino acids: CASSQNREQRKYF. CDR3 DNA: TGTGCCAGCAGCCAAAACAGGGAGCAGAGGAAGTACTTC. Full variable domain (rest looked up from reference TRBV5-6 and TRBJ2-7): DAGVTQSPTHLIKTRGQQVTLRCSPKSGHDTVSWYQQALGQGPQFIFQYYEEEERQRGNFPDRFSGHQFPNYSSELNVNALLLGDSALYLCASSQNREQRKYFGPGTRLTVT.

V is TRBV29-1 and J is TRBJ2-7; D gene unclear. From germline, CDR1 is SQVTM and CDR2 ANQGSEA. There are 11 residues in the CDR3. V was shortened by 3 bases and J by 3 bases, with 6 bases between the two germline ends. CDR3 loop: CSVENNYEQYF. The CDR3 nucleotides are TGCAGCGTTGAGAACAACTACGAGCAGTACTTC.

This clone was picked up a small number of times. The J gene is TRBJ1-1, the V gene TRBV29-1, with D perhaps TRBD1 (5 bases). V lost 2 bases to trimming and J lost 6 bases, with 7 bases between them. The CDR3 covers 11 residues. Germline V gene data show CDR1 as SQVTM and CDR2 as ANQGSEA. The CDR3 nucleotides are TGCAGCGTTGAATCGACAGCTGAAGCTTTCTTT. This encodes CSVESTAEAFF.

This chain links TRBV11-2 with TRBJ1-1; D is undetermined. CDR3 size: 14 residues. Germline CDR1 and CDR2: SGHAT and FQNNGV. Trimming removed 4 bases at V and 7 bases at J, with 16 bases between. The CDR3 DNA follows: TGTGCCAGCAGCTATCAGATCGAGGGTCTTGAAGCTTTCTTT. Translated: CASSYQIEGLEAFF.

This clone was recorded a few times. The chain carries TRBV7-9 and TRBJ2-5; 9 nucleotides align to TRBD1. V lost 5 bases to trimming and J lost 5 bases; unmatched junction nucleotides: 9. Germline loops: CDR1 SEHNR, CDR2 FQNEAQ (reference sequence). This CDR3 comprises 15 residues. CDR3 loop: CASSTRDRVLETQYF. The CDR3, as DNA: TGTGCCAGCAGCACCCGGGACAGGGTGTTGGAGACCCAGTACTTC.

This sequence joins TRBV4-2 and TRBJ2-3; 7 positions agree with TRBD2. From germline, CDR1 is LGHNA and CDR2 YNFKEQ. After removal of 0 bases from V and 6 bases from J, the junction contained 3 bases not matched to a gene. The CDR3 has 14 residues. The CDR3 is CASSQDTSVDTQYF. The CDR3 DNA reads as TGTGCCAGCAGCCAAGATACTAGCGTTGATACGCAGTATTTT.

The chain uses TRBV29-1 and TRBJ2-1; TRBD1 aligns across 10 bases. V dropped 6 bases and J dropped 0; count of bases not matched to a gene: 5. Germline CDR1 is SQVTM and CDR2 is ANQGSEA. The CDR3 is made up of 15 amino acids. CDR3 DNA sequence: TGCAGCGTGGGGACAGGGGCGAGCTCCTACAATGAGCAGTTCTTC. The encoded protein is CSVGTGASSYNEQFF.

The chain joins TRBV9 to TRBJ2-7; D is uncertain. V lost 4 bases to trimming and J lost 0 bases, with 17 bases between them. CDR3 size: 16 residues. The germline V gene encodes CDR1 SGDLS and CDR2 YYNGEE. CDR3 nucleotides: TGTGCCAGCAGCCCACGCCTGTTGGGTACCTCCTACGAGCAGTACTTC. Its translation is CASSPRLLGTSYEQYF. Drawing the rest from reference TRBV9 and TRBJ2-7, the complete variable domain is DSGVTQTPKHLITATGQRVTLRCSPRSGDLSVYWYQQSLDQGLQFLIQYYNGEERAKGNILERFSAQQFPDLHSELNLSSLELGDSALYFCASSPRLLGTSYEQYFGPGTRLTVT.